What follows is one T cell receptor beta chain and its context. Antigen: not known. The entry originates in a study of cytotoxic CD8 clonotypes in ibrutinib-treated CLL. General study points: Rising at ibrutinib response, clonality subsequently fell back toward baseline at progression. Clonality was higher at baseline than in age-matched healthy donors and tracked circulating CD8+ T-cell counts.

The planned depth of sequencing spanned 1 in 200,000 to 1 in 1 million T cells. Profiled with immunoSEQ multiplex PCR; TCRdb holds only in-frame clones, not every one. The repertoire has a few hundred thousand clones, roughly 70% of them found once; the top ten carry about 16%. Germline V gene data show CDR1 as MNHEY and CDR2 as SVGAGI. V lost 0 bases to trimming and J lost 7 bases, with 18 bases between them. The CDR3 loop spans 16 amino acids. For TCR beta libraries, roughly 2 micrograms of genomic DNA were obtained from cryopreserved PBMCs. V usage is TRBV6-5 and J usage is TRBJ1-2; D perhaps matches TRBD1 (6 bases). The sequence was obtained from a human donor with chronic lymphocytic leukemia. The sequencing used PBMCs, collected after 24 months of ibrutinib treatment. This chain's CDR3 is CASSYSSGGGSGGYTF. The CDR3 region has the DNA TGTGCCAGCAGTTACTCGTCCGGGGGCGGAAGCGGTGGCTACACCTTC.